This TCR beta chain is drawn from a study of T cells in Graves' hyperthyroidism and ophthalmopathy. Study at large: Peripheral blood draws took place at initial diagnosis, ahead of any treatment.

It was RNA transcripts that yielded the amplified TCR beta CDR3 regions. Carried out on the TCR CDR3, a first-round RT-PCR used the HTBI primer set. TCRdb processed the multiplex PCR reads anew with MiXCR; each CDR3 protein has one entry. Altogether approximately 620,000 distinct CDR3 sequences are present, more than 15% being singletons, with the ten largest covering roughly 3.5%. As for this clonotype: The antigen is not known.

V lost 5 bases to trimming and J lost 4 bases, with 21 bases between them. Germline V CDR1 and CDR2: MDHEN, SYDVKM. The CDR3 covers 17 residues. On the basis of clinical symptoms, serum thyroxine and TRAb, thyroid ultrasound and orbital computed tomography, diagnoses were made. Study-wide findings and caveats: Ophthalmopathy stood apart from stable hyperthyroidism in a 13 V-J model. Before onset, ophthalmopathy was predicted by the model a median approximately 6.6 months earlier.

J is TRBJ2-1 and V is TRBV28; possibly TRBD1 or TRBD2 for D (5 bases each). Specimen: blood. The sequence was collected from a woman in her thirties or forties with Graves' ophthalmopathy. The CDR3 nucleotides read TGTGCCAGCAGTGACCCGACATACGGGGCCGGTTACAATGAGCAGTTCTTC. Translated, it gives CASSDPTYGAGYNEQFF.